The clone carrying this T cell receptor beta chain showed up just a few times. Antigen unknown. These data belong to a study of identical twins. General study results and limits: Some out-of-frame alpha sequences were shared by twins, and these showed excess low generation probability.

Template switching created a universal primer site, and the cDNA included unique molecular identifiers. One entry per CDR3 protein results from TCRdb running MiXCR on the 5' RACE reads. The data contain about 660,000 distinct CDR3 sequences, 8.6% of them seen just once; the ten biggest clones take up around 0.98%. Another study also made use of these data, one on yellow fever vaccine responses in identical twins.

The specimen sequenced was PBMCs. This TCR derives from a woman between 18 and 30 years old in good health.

CDR3: CASKQGLASYNEQFF. CDR3 coding DNA: TGTGCCAGCAAGCAGGGACTAGCGTCCTACAATGAGCAGTTCTTC. The genes are TRBV25-1 and TRBJ2-1, with 10 bases that match TRBD2. V shed 7 bases, J shed 1 base, and the junction held 4 bases outside the gene matches. From germline, CDR1 is MGHDK and CDR2 SYGVNS. This CDR3 comprises 15 residues.